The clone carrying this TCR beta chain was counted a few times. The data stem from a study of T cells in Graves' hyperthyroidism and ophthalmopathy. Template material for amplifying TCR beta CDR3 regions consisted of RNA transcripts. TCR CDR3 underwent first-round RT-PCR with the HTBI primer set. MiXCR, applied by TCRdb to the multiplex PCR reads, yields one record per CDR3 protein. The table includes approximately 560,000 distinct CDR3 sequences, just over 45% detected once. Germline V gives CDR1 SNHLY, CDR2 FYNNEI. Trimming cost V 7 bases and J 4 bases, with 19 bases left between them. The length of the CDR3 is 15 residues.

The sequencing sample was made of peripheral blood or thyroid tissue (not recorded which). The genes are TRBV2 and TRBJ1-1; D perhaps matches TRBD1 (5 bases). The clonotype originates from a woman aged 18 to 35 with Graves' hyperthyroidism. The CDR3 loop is CASMVVGAGVTEAFF. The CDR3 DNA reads TGTGCCAGCATGGTTGTTGGTGCGGGGGTCACTGAAGCTTTCTTT.